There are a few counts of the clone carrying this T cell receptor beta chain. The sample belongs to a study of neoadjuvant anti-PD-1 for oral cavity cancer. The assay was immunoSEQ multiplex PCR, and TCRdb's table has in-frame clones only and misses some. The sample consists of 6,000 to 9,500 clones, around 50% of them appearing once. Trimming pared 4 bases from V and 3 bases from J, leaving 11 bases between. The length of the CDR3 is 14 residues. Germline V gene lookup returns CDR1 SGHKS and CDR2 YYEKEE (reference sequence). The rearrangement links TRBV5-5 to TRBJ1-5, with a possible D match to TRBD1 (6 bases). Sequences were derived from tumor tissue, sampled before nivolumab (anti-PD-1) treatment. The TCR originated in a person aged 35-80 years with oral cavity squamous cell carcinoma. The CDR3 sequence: CASSGGGPNQPQHF. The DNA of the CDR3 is TGTGCCAGCAGCGGAGGGGGGCCCAATCAGCCCCAGCATTTT.